This T cell receptor beta chain was profiled in a study of T cell repertoires in cytomegalovirus infection. Study-wide background: Indications of both CMV infection and matching HLA type were provided by public TCR beta signatures. Study-level results: The ex vivo response showed dominance by HLA-C-restricted CMV-specific TCR beta clonotypes. Identification of carriers of CMV plus the relevant HLA was performed using cumulative public TCR beta family frequency.

Using its own MiXCR run on the reads, TCRdb lists one record per CDR3 protein. The table records about 740,000 distinct CDR3 sequences, 35% of them present only once. This clonotype has a count of ten or more. Its target is unknown. Germline CDR1 reads MDHEN; CDR2 reads SYDVKM. Trimming took off 5 bases at V and 3 bases at J, with 14 bases between the two ends. The CDR3 is made up of 14 amino acids. This receptor was taken from a human donor in good health (CMV status not recorded). Some clones in this sample may be carry-over from other donors' samples. The chain recombines TRBV28 with TRBJ2-7; the D gene is possibly TRBD2 (5 bases). Sequencing was performed on PBMCs. CDR3 in DNA: TGTGCCAGCAGTCCGAGGGTAATCCACTACGAGCAGTACTTC. Translating it yields CASSPRVIHYEQYF.